Each of the 30 T cell receptor beta chains below was sequenced from the same sample in a study of blood T cell repertoires in COVID-19. The method was immunoSEQ multiplex PCR; TCRdb's version includes in-frame clones alone and lacks a portion of them. The table shows fewer than 100,000 clones, with roughly 80% occurring only once. The sequenced material came from peripheral blood. The source is a man aged 50-60 years with acute or convalescent COVID-19.

J is TRBJ1-1 and V is TRBV10-3; tentatively, D is TRBD1 (6 bases). The germline V gene encodes CDR1 ENHRY and CDR2 SYGVKD. Trimming took 10 bases from V and 3 from J, leaving 15 bases between them. The CDR3 sequence is 13 residues long. CDR3 sequence: CATAGQTDTEAFF. CDR3 DNA: TGTGCCACCGCCGGACAGACGGACACTGAAGCTTTCTTT.

The CDR3 reads CASSYPGTGRYTF. The CDR3 region has the DNA TGTGCCAGCAGTTACCCCGGGACAGGGCGGTACACCTTC. The chain couples TRBV6-5 to TRBJ1-2, with 9 positions matching TRBD1. There are 13 residues in the CDR3. Germline lookup yields CDR1 MNHEY and CDR2 SVGAGI. Germline trimming cut 2 bases from V and 11 bases from J; bases unmatched to any gene: 6.

V gene TRBV28 combines with J gene TRBJ2-3; 13 bases fit TRBD2. The CDR3 is 19 residues long. Germline loops: CDR1 MDHEN, CDR2 SYDVKM. The V and J ends lost 3 bases and 5 bases, in that order; junction bases with no gene match: 14. The chain's CDR3 is CASSFPTGTSGTTGDTQYF. The CDR3 DNA reads TGTGCCAGCAGTTTTCCTACCGGGACTAGCGGGACCACAGGAGATACGCAGTATTTT.

CDR3 residues: CAGTSSGIYGYTF. For the CDR3, the DNA is TGTGCCGGCACCTCATCGGGGATTTATGGCTACACCTTC. The V and J genes are TRBV27 and TRBJ1-2; D gene uncertain. Germline-derived CDR1 and CDR2 are MNHEY and SMNVEV (reference sequence). This CDR3 has 13 residues. V was pared by 11 bases and J by 5 bases, with 18 bases between.

This chain uses TRBV2 with TRBJ1-4; no clear D gene. The V gene lost 5 bases and the J gene lost 5 bases, with 6 bases spanning the gap. The CDR3 has 12 residues. Per the germline V gene, CDR1 is SNHLY and CDR2 is FYNNEI. The CDR3 DNA is TGTGCCAGCAGTTTACTGAATGAAAAACTGTTTTTT. It encodes CASSLLNEKLFF.

The chain couples TRBV7-9 to TRBJ2-3; TRBD1 is a possible D gene (5 bases). CDR1 SEHNR and CDR2 FQNEAQ come from the germline V gene (reference sequence). Trimming removed 1 base from V and 5 bases from J, with 7 bases in between. CDR3 length equals 13 residues. CDR3 sequence: CASSLVRGDTQYF. CDR3 sequence (DNA): TGTGCCAGCAGCTTAGTTAGGGGAGATACGCAGTATTTT.

CDR3 sequence: CASSMVLTSGHRGSYEQYF. The CDR3 DNA is TGTGCCAGTAGTATGGTGCTGACTAGCGGACATAGGGGCTCCTACGAGCAGTACTTC. This chain connects TRBV19 to TRBJ2-7, with 9 bases fitting TRBD2. The ends lost 3 bases at V and 0 bases at J; junction bases unmatched: 15. The CDR3 runs 19 residues. Germline V gene data show CDR1 as LNHDA and CDR2 as SQIVND (reference sequence).

This chain's CDR3 is CASSPRLSGGGQYF. In DNA form, the CDR3 reads TGTGCCAGCAGTCCGCGCTTATCTGGGGGAGGCCAGTACTTC. The chain employs TRBV6-2 or TRBV6-3 and TRBJ2-5; a possible D gene is TRBD2 (6 bases). Trimming shortened V by 5 bases and J by 10 bases, and 20 bases separated the two germline ends. Germline loops: CDR1 MNHEY, CDR2 SVGEGT. The CDR3 runs to 14 residues.

CDR3 sequence reads: CASSKRDLNEKLFF. In DNA, the CDR3 is TGTGCCAGCAGTAAAAGGGACTTAAATGAAAAACTGTTTTTT. The chain joins TRBV6-6 to TRBJ1-4; perhaps TRBD1 as D (5 bases). Germline V gives CDR1 MNHNY, CDR2 SVGAGI (reference sequence). Trimming pared 5 bases from V and 5 bases from J, leaving 12 bases between. This CDR3 contains 14 residues.

The chain is built from TRBV14 and TRBJ1-1; tentatively, D is TRBD1 (5 bases). CDR3 length equals 13 residues. CDR1 and CDR2 (germline): SGHDN, FVKESK. Trimming stripped 5 bases from V and 6 bases from J, with 13 bases between. The CDR3 loop reads CASSAQGNAEAFF. The CDR3 DNA sequence: TGTGCCAGCAGCGCTCAGGGTAATGCTGAAGCTTTCTTT.

CDR3 in amino acids: CASSYANTQGNEQFF. CDR3 bases: TGTGCCAGCAGTTACGCAAACACGCAGGGCAATGAGCAGTTCTTC. V is TRBV6-5 and J is TRBJ2-1; a weak D match, TRBD1 (5 bases). The CDR3 covers 15 residues. CDR1 MNHEY and CDR2 SVGAGI come from the germline V gene. Trimming removed 2 bases at V and 6 bases at J, with 14 bases between.

This clone was recorded once. The J gene is TRBJ2-7, the V gene TRBV11-2; 13 bases are a match to TRBD2. CDR3 size: 17 residues. CDR1 is SGHAT and CDR2 is FQNNGV in the germline V gene. V lost 0 bases, J lost 4 bases, and 6 bases stayed unmatched. CDR3 region: CASSLEMGLAGFYEQYF. Here the CDR3 DNA reads TGTGCCAGCAGCTTAGAAATGGGACTAGCGGGGTTTTACGAGCAGTACTTC.

The chain uses TRBV7-9 and TRBJ2-3; possible D gene TRBD2, 5 bases. CDR3 size: 13 residues. The germline gives CDR1 SEHNR, CDR2 FQNEAQ (reference sequence). V lost 7 bases and J lost 2, with 10 bases in between. The CDR3 nucleotides read TGTGCCAGCACGCCGGGAACCACAGATACGCAGTATTTT. Protein product: CASTPGTTDTQYF.

This clone was observed a few times. V and J are TRBV6-1 and TRBJ1-4; 7 positions agree with TRBD1. CDR3 size: 18 residues. The V gene's germline CDR1 is MNHNS and CDR2 SASEGT. J lost 1 base, V lost 4 bases, and 12 bases had no gene match. The CDR3 loop is CASSGGTAPFQTNEKLFF. The CDR3 bases are TGTGCCAGCAGTGGGGGGACAGCTCCTTTCCAAACTAATGAAAAACTGTTTTTT.

The chain combines TRBV12-3 or TRBV12-4 with TRBJ2-3; the D is unclear. The V end was cut by 3 bases, the J end by 1 base, with 5 bases between. This CDR3 comprises 13 residues. The CDR3 DNA sequence: TGTGCCAGCAGTTTGCAGGGCACAGATACGCAGTATTTT. Protein product: CASSLQGTDTQYF.

The rearrangement links TRBV19 to TRBJ2-7; the D gene is possibly TRBD2 (5 bases). The CDR3 has 15 residues. Trimming shortened V by 4 bases and J by 5 bases, and 18 bases separated the two germline ends. Germline V gene sequence: CDR1 LNHDA, CDR2 SQIVND (reference sequence). DNA of the CDR3: TGTGCCAGTAGTACTAGCTGGTCCGGCGGCCACGAGCAGTACTTC. Translated: CASSTSWSGGHEQYF.

The V call is TRBV28, the J call TRBJ2-1, with 7 bases aligning to TRBD2. This CDR3 contains 14 residues. CDR1 is MDHEN, CDR2 SYDVKM, per germline. V shed 9 bases and J 4 bases; nucleotides not matched to a gene: 9. CDR3 DNA sequence: TGTGCCAGTGGGGGGGGTAATCGGTACAATGAGCAGTTCTTC. This codes for CASGGGNRYNEQFF.

The CDR3 nucleotides read TGTGCCAGCAGCCAGGGACAGGGGTTCTACGAGCAGTACTTC. This gives the protein CASSQGQGFYEQYF. J is TRBJ2-7 and V is TRBV16, with TRBD1 matching over 10 bases. This CDR3 spans 14 amino acids. V gave up 3 bases and J gave up 3 bases; unmatched junction bases: 2. Germline loops: CDR1 KGHSY, CDR2 FQNENV.

V and J are TRBV5-1 and TRBJ1-4; the match to TRBD1 covers 7 bases. V lost 0 bases and J lost 0; bases outside the gene matches: 2. CDR1 is SGHRS, CDR2 YFSETQ, per germline. The CDR3 sequence is 16 residues long. The CDR3 protein is CASSLGGTATNEKLFF. CDR3 bases: TGCGCCAGCAGCTTGGGGGGGACAGCAACTAATGAAAAACTGTTTTTT.

About this clone itself: Because it lacks the conserved phenylalanine or tryptophan at the end, this CDR3 is likely a read error. The DNA is omitted, as the CDR3 cannot be located on it reliably, and the CDR3 follows TCRdb's listing. The chain carries TRBV5-4 and TRBJ2-7; TRBD2 was called by the table and not checked on the DNA. Germline CDR1 and CDR2: SGHNT and YYREEE (reference sequence). The CDR3 length is 12 residues, termini included. The CDR3 sequence: CASSQDSSGGYL.

This clone was observed a single time. The CDR3 DNA follows: TGCAGCGTTGCTTTTACAGGGGGCGGCGAGCAGTACTTC. Translated, it gives CSVAFTGGGEQYF. The rearrangement joins TRBV29-1 to TRBJ2-7; 9 bases are a match to TRBD1. There are 13 residues in the CDR3. With 4 bases clipped from V and 6 bases from J, the junction kept 7 bases outside the gene matches. The germline V gene has CDR1 SQVTM and CDR2 ANQGSEA.

The rearrangement joins TRBV19 to TRBJ1-2, with a possible D match to TRBD1 (6 bases). CDR3 length equals 17 residues. CDR1 is LNHDA and CDR2 is SQIVND in the germline V gene (reference sequence). V lost 6 bases and J 0 bases, leaving 20 bases between the germline ends. In DNA form, the CDR3 reads TGTGCCAGTAGCACACGAGGGGGATCAGACCCTAACTATGGCTACACCTTC. This sequence encodes CASSTRGGSDPNYGYTF.

The chain joins TRBV5-4 to TRBJ2-5, with D tentatively TRBD1 (7 bases). Germline lookup yields CDR1 SGHNT and CDR2 YYREEE (reference sequence). The CDR3 spans 14 residues. V gave up 4 bases and J gave up 4 bases, with 14 bases separating them. CDR3 in amino acids: CASSPVQGGETQYF. The CDR3 coding sequence is TGTGCCAGCAGCCCGGTCCAGGGGGGAGAGACCCAGTACTTC.

The V and J genes are TRBV5-6 and TRBJ1-2; TRBD1 might be the D (5 bases). Germline-derived CDR1 and CDR2 are SGHDT and YYEEEE. The CDR3 totals 13 residues. V lost 4 bases and J lost 7, with 14 bases in between. CDR3 in amino acids: CASSPGVGSGYTF. In DNA, the CDR3 is TGTGCCAGCAGCCCGGGGGTAGGGTCTGGCTACACCTTC.

The CDR3 DNA is TGTGCCAGCAGCTTAGGTCGAGTGAGGTCACCCCTCCACTTT. It encodes CASSLGRVRSPLHF. The V and J genes are TRBV5-6 and TRBJ1-6; no reliable D call. This CDR3 comprises 14 residues. V lost 2 bases, J lost 10 bases, and 13 bases lay in between. Germline CDR1 and CDR2: SGHDT and YYEEEE.

The gene calls are TRBV4-3 and TRBJ1-6, with TRBD1 identical over 11 bases. This CDR3 comprises 18 residues. Trimming at V came to 1 base and at J to 3 bases, leaving 5 bases not matched to a gene. CDR1 and CDR2 (germline): LGHNA, YSLEER. The CDR3 region is CASSQGTGGRLYNSPLHF. The CDR3 nucleotides are TGCGCCAGCAGCCAAGGGACAGGGGGCCGGCTCTATAATTCACCCCTCCACTTT.

The chain employs TRBV7-7 and TRBJ2-2, with 7 bases fitting TRBD1. The CDR3 contains 15 residues. The trim removed 2 bases at V and 2 bases at J, leaving 2 bases unmatched. Germline CDR1 SSHAT, CDR2 FNYEAQ (reference sequence). The CDR3 coding sequence is TGTGCCAGCAGCTTAAGGGACAGCAACACCGGGGAGCTGTTTTTT. Translation gives CASSLRDSNTGELFF.

The chain recombines TRBV7-9 with TRBJ1-4; D is ambiguous. This CDR3 is 14 amino acids long. Trimming pared 4 bases from V and 7 bases from J, leaving 13 bases between. In germline, CDR1 is SEHNR, CDR2 FQNEAQ (reference sequence). DNA for the CDR3: TGTGCCAGCAGCTCTAAGTGGGCAGGTGAAAAACTGTTTTTT. It is translated as CASSSKWAGEKLFF.

This clone was seen more than once but under ten times. The chain combines TRBV25-1 with TRBJ2-1; 11 nucleotides match TRBD1. This CDR3 is 14 amino acids long. The V gene end was trimmed by 7 bases and the J gene end by 4 bases; junction bases not matched to a gene: 3. The germline V gene encodes CDR1 MGHDK and CDR2 SYGVNS. The CDR3 here is CASTGQGGYNEQFF. The CDR3 DNA follows: TGTGCCAGCACGGGACAGGGGGGGTACAATGAGCAGTTCTTC. Combining the CDR3 with reference TRBV25-1 and TRBJ2-1 gives the whole variable domain EADIYQTPRYLVIGTGKKITLECSQTMGHDKMYWYQQDPGMELHLIHYSYGVNSTEKGDLSSESTVSRIRTEHFPLTLESARPSHTSQYLCASTGQGGYNEQFFGPGTRLTVL.

The J gene is TRBJ2-2, the V gene TRBV7-2; D may be TRBD2 (7 bases). Germline V lookup: CDR1 SGHTA, CDR2 FQGNSA. V shed 5 bases and J shed 6 bases, with 19 bases lying between them. This CDR3 region has 16 residues. The CDR3 is CASSPAPGRGPGELFF. Written as DNA, the CDR3 is TGTGCCAGCAGCCCCGCGCCGGGGCGGGGGCCCGGGGAGCTGTTTTTT.